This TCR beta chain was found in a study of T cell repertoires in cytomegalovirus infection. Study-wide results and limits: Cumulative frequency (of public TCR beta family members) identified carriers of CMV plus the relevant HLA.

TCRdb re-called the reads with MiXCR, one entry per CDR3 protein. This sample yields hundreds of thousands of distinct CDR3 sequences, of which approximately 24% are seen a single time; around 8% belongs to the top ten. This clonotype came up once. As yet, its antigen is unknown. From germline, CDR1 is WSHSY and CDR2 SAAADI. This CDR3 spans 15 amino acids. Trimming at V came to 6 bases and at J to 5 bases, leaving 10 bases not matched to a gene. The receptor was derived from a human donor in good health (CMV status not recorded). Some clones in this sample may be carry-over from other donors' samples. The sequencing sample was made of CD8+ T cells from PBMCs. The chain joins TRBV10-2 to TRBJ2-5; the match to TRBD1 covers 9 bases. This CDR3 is CASSPLNRGQETQYF. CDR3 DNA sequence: TGCGCCAGCAGCCCACTAAACAGGGGGCAGGAGACCCAGTACTTC.